A selection of T cell receptor beta chains follows, all from one sample in a study of blood T cell repertoires in COVID-19. Using immunoSEQ multiplex PCR, the repertoire was profiled, and TCRdb retains in-frame clones only, with some absent. The sample yields about 69,000 clones, roughly 90% seen once. Sequenced: peripheral blood. These receptor sequences come from a man aged 50 or older with acute or convalescent COVID-19. The CDR3 runs from the conserved cysteine through the conserved F or W. The D gene is left open where the match is weak. Not every row has a clone size; where given, it reads once, few, many or a size class.

v_call: TRBV14
cdr3_length: 16
d_call: .
j_call: TRBJ2-1
clone_size: .
cdr3_aa: CASSFQGAPLYNEQFF
cdr3_nt: TGTGCCAGCAGCTTTCAGGGCGCCCCCCTCTACAATGAGCAGTTCTTC

v_call: TRBV5-1
cdr3_length: 14
d_call: .
j_call: TRBJ2-1
clone_size: .
cdr3_aa: CASSLDPTYNEQFF
cdr3_nt: TGCGCCAGCAGCTTGGATCCCACCTACAATGAGCAGTTCTTC

v_call: TRBV18
cdr3_length: 16
d_call: TRBD1
j_call: TRBJ2-1
clone_size: .
cdr3_aa: CASSPGQAPPFNEQFF
cdr3_nt: TGTGCCAGCTCGCCGGGACAGGCACCACCGTTTAATGAGCAGTTCTTC

v_call: TRBV4-3
cdr3_length: 15
d_call: TRBD1
j_call: TRBJ1-2
clone_size: .
cdr3_aa: CASSQKTGDYYGYTF
cdr3_nt: TGCGCCAGCAGCCAAAAAACAGGGGACTACTATGGCTACACCTTC

v_call: TRBV4-3
cdr3_length: 16
d_call: .
j_call: TRBJ2-1
clone_size: .
cdr3_aa: CASSQVGRIGLNEQFF
cdr3_nt: TGCGCCAGCAGCCAAGTTGGGAGGATCGGTTTGAATGAGCAGTTCTTC

v_call: TRBV5-1
cdr3_length: 15
d_call: TRBD2
j_call: TRBJ2-7
clone_size: .
cdr3_aa: CASSLGPSGSYEQYF
cdr3_nt: TGCGCCAGCAGCTTGGGCCCTAGCGGTTCCTACGAGCAGTACTTC

v_call: TRBV10-3
cdr3_length: 17
d_call: .
j_call: TRBJ2-4
clone_size: .
cdr3_aa: CAISEEYRSGTKNIQYF
cdr3_nt: TGTGCCATCAGTGAGGAATACAGGAGTGGTACCAAAAACATTCAGTACTTC

v_call: TRBV24-1
cdr3_length: 16
d_call: TRBD1
j_call: TRBJ2-1
clone_size: .
cdr3_aa: CATSDTRGTGGHEQFF
cdr3_nt: TGTGCCACCAGTGACACAAGAGGGACAGGGGGCCATGAGCAGTTCTTC

v_call: TRBV19
cdr3_length: 13
d_call: .
j_call: TRBJ1-1
clone_size: .
cdr3_aa: CASSVQGNTEAFF
cdr3_nt: TGTGCCAGTAGTGTTCAGGGGAACACTGAAGCTTTCTTT

v_call: TRBV19
cdr3_length: 15
d_call: .
j_call: TRBJ2-1
clone_size: .
cdr3_aa: CATQQGGQGRDEQFF
cdr3_nt: TGTGCCACGCAACAGGGGGGTCAAGGGAGGGATGAGCAGTTCTTC

v_call: TRBV13
cdr3_length: 15
d_call: TRBD2
j_call: TRBJ2-5
clone_size: once
cdr3_aa: CASSQGLAGVETQYF
cdr3_nt: TGTGCCAGCAGCCAGGGACTAGCGGGAGTAGAGACCCAGTACTTC

v_call: TRBV7-2
cdr3_length: 13
d_call: TRBD2
j_call: TRBJ2-7
clone_size: once
cdr3_aa: CASSLGTTWEQYF
cdr3_nt: TGTGCCAGCAGCTTGGGGACTACCTGGGAGCAGTACTTC

v_call: TRBV7-2
cdr3_length: 15
d_call: .
j_call: TRBJ2-3
clone_size: .
cdr3_aa: CASSELEFGADTQYF
cdr3_nt: TGTGCCAGCAGCGAGCTAGAATTCGGCGCAGATACGCAGTATTTT

v_call: TRBV4-1
cdr3_length: 15
d_call: .
j_call: TRBJ1-1
clone_size: .
cdr3_aa: CASSPRDSLNTEAFF
cdr3_nt: TGCGCCAGCAGCCCCCGGGACTCCTTGAACACTGAAGCTTTCTTT

v_call: TRBV6-5
cdr3_length: 13
d_call: .
j_call: TRBJ2-7
clone_size: .
cdr3_aa: CASSYSRGREQYF
cdr3_nt: TGTGCCAGCAGTTACTCGAGAGGGCGCGAGCAGTACTTC

v_call: TRBV27
cdr3_length: 17
d_call: TRBD2
j_call: TRBJ2-7
clone_size: .
cdr3_aa: CASSLSLAGVGTYEQYF
cdr3_nt: TGTGCCAGCAGTTTAAGCCTAGCGGGAGTAGGAACCTACGAGCAGTACTTC

v_call: TRBV12-5
cdr3_length: 13
d_call: .
j_call: TRBJ2-1
clone_size: .
cdr3_aa: CASGLNDLQQQFF
cdr3_nt: TGTGCTAGTGGTTTAAACGATTTACAACAGCAGTTCTTC

v_call: TRBV5-1
cdr3_length: 14
d_call: .
j_call: TRBJ1-3
clone_size: .
cdr3_aa: CASRGTGGGNTIYF
cdr3_nt: TGCGCCAGCAGGGGGACTGGCGGTGGAAACACCATATATTTT

v_call: TRBV7-9
cdr3_length: 15
d_call: TRBD1
j_call: TRBJ2-1
clone_size: .
cdr3_aa: CASSSTGGHYNEQFF
cdr3_nt: TGTGCCAGCAGCTCTACAGGGGGCCACTACAATGAGCAGTTCTTC

v_call: TRBV7-9
cdr3_length: 18
d_call: .
j_call: TRBJ1-1
clone_size: .
cdr3_aa: CASSLGEQGTPQDTEAFF
cdr3_nt: TGTGCCAGCAGCTTAGGCGAACAGGGTACCCCTCAAGACACTGAAGCTTTCTTT

v_call: TRBV7-2
cdr3_length: 14
d_call: .
j_call: TRBJ1-6
clone_size: .
cdr3_aa: CASSLVGGNSPLHF
cdr3_nt: TGTGCCAGCAGCTTAGTAGGGGGAAATTCACCCCTCCACTTT

v_call: TRBV30
cdr3_length: 16
d_call: TRBD2
j_call: TRBJ2-2
clone_size: .
cdr3_aa: CAWSPVERGNTGELFF
cdr3_nt: TGTGCCTGGAGCCCCGTTGAGCGGGGGAACACCGGGGAGCTGTTTTTT

v_call: TRBV11-3
cdr3_length: 12
d_call: TRBD1
j_call: TRBJ2-1
clone_size: .
cdr3_aa: CASNTGGNEQFF
cdr3_nt: TGTGCCTCCAACACAGGGGGAAATGAGCAGTTCTTC

v_call: TRBV6-2/TRBV6-3
cdr3_length: 15
d_call: .
j_call: TRBJ2-6
clone_size: .
cdr3_aa: CASSHGVSGANVLTF
cdr3_nt: TGTGCCAGCAGCCACGGGGTATCTGGGGCCAACGTCCTGACTTTC

v_call: TRBV19
cdr3_length: 13
d_call: .
j_call: TRBJ1-2
clone_size: .
cdr3_aa: CASSISGDYGYTF
cdr3_nt: TGTGCCAGTAGTATCTCGGGAGACTATGGCTACACCTTC

v_call: TRBV6-6
cdr3_length: 15
d_call: TRBD1
j_call: TRBJ1-2
clone_size: .
cdr3_aa: CASSFGQGIPYGYTF
cdr3_nt: TGTGCCAGCAGTTTTGGACAGGGAATCCCCTATGGCTACACCTTC

v_call: TRBV6-4
cdr3_length: 14
d_call: .
j_call: TRBJ2-5
clone_size: .
cdr3_aa: CASSTAFKQETQYF
cdr3_nt: TGTGCCAGCAGTACCGCGTTTAAACAAGAGACCCAGTACTTC

v_call: TRBV7-2
cdr3_length: 15
d_call: TRBD2
j_call: TRBJ2-3
clone_size: few
cdr3_aa: CAISGTSGRTDTQYF
cdr3_nt: TGTGCCATTAGTGGGACTAGCGGCCGCACAGATACGCAGTATTTT

v_call: TRBV13
cdr3_length: 14
d_call: TRBD1
j_call: TRBJ1-1
clone_size: .
cdr3_aa: CASSKDRGLGEAFF
cdr3_nt: TGTGCCAGCAGCAAAGACAGGGGGCTCGGTGAAGCTTTCTTT

v_call: TRBV30
cdr3_length: 14
d_call: .
j_call: TRBJ1-3
clone_size: .
cdr3_aa: CAWSRGGSGNTIYF
cdr3_nt: TGTGCCTGGAGTCGGGGGGGCTCTGGAAACACCATATATTTT

v_call: TRBV11-2
cdr3_length: 15
d_call: .
j_call: TRBJ2-7
clone_size: .
cdr3_aa: CASSYSGRDFHEQYF
cdr3_nt: TGTGCCAGCAGCTATAGCGGTAGGGATTTCCACGAGCAGTACTTC

v_call: TRBV6-5
cdr3_length: 14
d_call: TRBD1
j_call: TRBJ1-2
clone_size: .
cdr3_aa: CASGGQGPIYGYTF
cdr3_nt: TGTGCCAGCGGAGGACAGGGACCCATCTATGGCTACACCTTC

v_call: TRBV10-3
cdr3_length: 15
d_call: .
j_call: TRBJ2-2
clone_size: .
cdr3_aa: CAIRVDNTNTGELFF
cdr3_nt: TGTGCCATCAGGGTGGACAACACGAACACCGGGGAGCTGTTTTTT

v_call: TRBV5-1
cdr3_length: 17
d_call: TRBD2
j_call: TRBJ2-3
clone_size: .
cdr3_aa: CASSPARGGGSTDTQYF
cdr3_nt: TGCGCCAGCAGCCCTGCACGGGGCGGGGGGAGCACAGATACGCAGTATTTT

v_call: TRBV25-1
cdr3_length: 15
d_call: TRBD2
j_call: TRBJ2-1
clone_size: .
cdr3_aa: CASSDSGRVDNEQFF
cdr3_nt: TGTGCCAGCAGTGATAGCGGGAGGGTCGACAATGAGCAGTTCTTC

v_call: TRBV19
cdr3_length: 15
d_call: .
j_call: TRBJ2-5
clone_size: .
cdr3_aa: CASSTGELGGETQYF
cdr3_nt: TGTGCCAGTAGTACAGGGGAATTGGGCGGGGAGACCCAGTACTTC

v_call: TRBV11-2
cdr3_length: 16
d_call: TRBD1
j_call: TRBJ2-7
clone_size: .
cdr3_aa: CASSHRPGQGNREQYF
cdr3_nt: TGTGCCAGCAGCCACCGCCCGGGACAGGGGAACCGGGAGCAGTACTTC

v_call: TRBV5-5
cdr3_length: 16
d_call: TRBD1
j_call: TRBJ1-1
clone_size: .
cdr3_aa: CASSLIPGTGGTEAFF
cdr3_nt: TGTGCCAGCAGCTTGATTCCTGGGACAGGGGGCACTGAAGCTTTCTTT

v_call: TRBV5-5
cdr3_length: 13
d_call: .
j_call: TRBJ1-2
clone_size: .
cdr3_aa: CASSRDGTSRYTF
cdr3_nt: TGTGCCAGCAGCCGCGATGGGACTAGCCGCTACACCTTC

v_call: TRBV30
cdr3_length: 14
d_call: .
j_call: TRBJ2-5
clone_size: .
cdr3_aa: CAWSSGTGWETQYF
cdr3_nt: TGTGCCTGGAGTTCTGGTACAGGGTGGGAGACCCAGTACTTC

v_call: TRBV10-3
cdr3_length: 13
d_call: .
j_call: TRBJ2-5
clone_size: .
cdr3_aa: CAISESEREAQYF
cdr3_nt: TGTGCCATCAGTGAGTCCGAGAGGGAGGCCCAGTACTTC

v_call: TRBV25-1
cdr3_length: 15
d_call: .
j_call: TRBJ1-6
clone_size: few
cdr3_aa: CASSEYEAYNSPLHF
cdr3_nt: TGTGCCAGCAGTGAATATGAGGCCTATAATTCACCCCTCCACTTT

v_call: TRBV2
cdr3_length: 14
d_call: .
j_call: TRBJ1-3
clone_size: once
cdr3_aa: CASTVLTSGNTIYF
cdr3_nt: TGTGCCAGCACGGTCTTAACCTCTGGAAACACCATATATTTT

v_call: TRBV11-2
cdr3_length: 11
d_call: .
j_call: TRBJ1-2
clone_size: .
cdr3_aa: CASSLTSGYTF
cdr3_nt: TGTGCCAGCAGCTTGACAAGTGGCTACACCTTC

v_call: TRBV5-1
cdr3_length: 15
d_call: TRBD2
j_call: TRBJ2-1
clone_size: .
cdr3_aa: CASSKGLSSYNEQFF
cdr3_nt: TGCGCCAGCAGCAAGGGACTAAGCTCCTACAATGAGCAGTTCTTC

v_call: TRBV5-4
cdr3_length: 15
d_call: .
j_call: TRBJ2-5
clone_size: .
cdr3_aa: CASSLSRTIQETQYF
cdr3_nt: TGTGCCAGCAGCTTAAGCCGGACTATCCAAGAGACCCAGTACTTC

v_call: TRBV12-3/TRBV12-4
cdr3_length: 12
d_call: TRBD1
j_call: TRBJ1-3
clone_size: .
cdr3_aa: CASSPGGGPIYF
cdr3_nt: TGTGCCAGCAGCCCAGGGGGAGGCCCCATATATTTT

v_call: TRBV4-3
cdr3_length: 15
d_call: TRBD1
j_call: TRBJ2-7
clone_size: .
cdr3_aa: CASSTQTGGTYEQYF
cdr3_nt: TGCGCCAGCAGCACGCAAACAGGGGGAACCTACGAGCAGTACTTC

v_call: TRBV7-2
cdr3_length: 13
d_call: TRBD1
j_call: TRBJ2-3
clone_size: .
cdr3_aa: CASAKGAGDTQYF
cdr3_nt: TGTGCCAGCGCTAAGGGGGCGGGAGATACGCAGTATTTT

v_call: TRBV2
cdr3_length: 14
d_call: TRBD1
j_call: TRBJ2-2
clone_size: .
cdr3_aa: CASSRDSFTGELFF
cdr3_nt: TGTGCCAGCAGTCGGGACAGTTTTACCGGGGAGCTGTTTTTT

v_call: TRBV4-3
cdr3_length: 16
d_call: TRBD1
j_call: TRBJ2-7
clone_size: .
cdr3_aa: CASSLGGYRYSYEQYF
cdr3_nt: TGCGCCAGCAGCCTAGGGGGCTACAGGTACTCCTACGAGCAGTACTTC